Listed below are T cell receptor beta chains from one sample, sequenced in a study of technical replicates of blood from several donors. Clones were sequenced by immunoSEQ multiplex PCR, and TCRdb holds only the in-frame ones, with some missing. The data contain tens of thousands of clones, 98% of them singletons. Specimen: T cells isolated from PBMCs. These receptors were collected from a human donor in good health. CDR3s include the opening cysteine and the closing phenylalanine or tryptophan. The D gene is left open where the match is weak. Where a row states a size, it is once, few, many or the class of an expanded clone; other rows omit it.

abundance | j_gene | d_gene | v_gene | CDR3aa | CDR3nt
- | TRBJ1-1 | - | TRBV7-9 | CASSLQAETFF | TGTGCCAGCAGCTTGCAAGCGGAGACTTTCTTT
- | TRBJ2-3 | - | TRBV11-3 | CASSSGSFSTDTQYF | TGTGCCAGCAGCTCGGGATCCTTTAGCACAGATACGCAGTATTTT
- | TRBJ1-2 | TRBD1 | TRBV29-1 | CSVWTGANYGYTF | TGCAGCGTCTGGACAGGGGCAAACTATGGCTACACCTTC
once | TRBJ2-7 | - | TRBV19 | CASSSRTVTYEQYF | TGTGCCAGTAGTTCAAGGACTGTAACCTACGAGCAGTACTTC
- | TRBJ2-3 | TRBD2 | TRBV10-1 | CASTGLVGDTQYF | TGCGCCAGCACTGGACTAGTTGGAGATACGCAGTATTTT
once | TRBJ1-1 | - | TRBV5-1 | CASSWESNTEAFF | TGCGCCAGCAGCTGGGAGTCGAACACTGAAGCTTTCTTT
once | TRBJ1-5 | - | TRBV5-1 | CASSPGGDNQPQHF | TGCGCCAGCAGCCCGGGCGGGGACAATCAGCCCCAGCATTTT
- | TRBJ2-5 | - | TRBV9 | CASSRDQGETQYF | TGTGCCAGCAGCAGGGACCAGGGGGAGACCCAGTACTTC
- | TRBJ1-1 | - | TRBV19 | CASRRGGSKWDTEAFF | TGTGCCAGTCGCAGGGGTGGGAGTAAATGGGACACTGAAGCTTTCTTT
- | TRBJ2-1 | TRBD1 | TRBV19 | CASSMWLPGGNEQFF | TGTGCCAGTAGTATGTGGCTTCCAGGGGGCAATGAGCAGTTCTTC
- | TRBJ2-5 | TRBD2 | TRBV19 | CASSIDGGASPMEETQYF | TGTGCCAGTAGTATAGACGGGGGGGCTAGCCCAATGGAAGAGACCCAGTACTTC
- | TRBJ2-7 | TRBD2 | TRBV5-1 | CASSLGTSGTVWVSYEQYF | TGCGCCAGCAGCTTAGGGACTAGCGGGACGGTATGGGTCTCCTACGAGCAGTACTTC
- | TRBJ2-2 | TRBD2 | TRBV13 | CASSLGGLAVNTGELFF | TGTGCCAGCAGCCTGGGGGGACTAGCGGTGAACACCGGGGAGCTGTTTTTT
- | TRBJ2-1 | - | TRBV7-2 | CASSLLYNEQFF | TGTGCCAGCAGCCTATTGTACAATGAGCAGTTCTTC
- | TRBJ2-5 | - | TRBV29-1 | CSVIRGAETQYF | TGCAGCGTTATCAGGGGCGCGGAGACCCAGTACTTC
- | TRBJ2-7 | TRBD1 | TRBV6-6 | CASSSRGQVPPEQYF | TGTGCCAGCAGTTCCCGTGGACAGGTCCCTCCGGAGCAGTACTTC
- | TRBJ2-7 | TRBD2 | TRBV25-1 | CASRDAGTAGTSEYF | TGTGCCAGCAGGGACGCGGGCACTGCCGGGACTAGTGAGTACTTC
- | TRBJ2-2 | - | TRBV7-3 | CASSLAPGGELFF | TGTGCCAGCAGCTTAGCGCCGGGCGGGGAGCTGTTTTTT
- | TRBJ1-5 | TRBD1 | TRBV18 | CASSPGQGAVYSNQPQHF | TGTGCCAGCTCACCGGGACAGGGGGCGGTGTATAGCAATCAGCCCCAGCATTTT
- | TRBJ1-2 | TRBD1 | TRBV2 | CASQQGNGYTF | TGTGCCAGCCAACAGGGGAATGGCTACACCTTC
- | TRBJ2-3 | TRBD1 | TRBV9 | CASSTGGWTDTQYF | TGTGCCAGCAGCACAGGGGGATGGACAGATACGCAGTATTTT
- | TRBJ2-5 | - | TRBV7-3 | CASSPQGGETQYF | TGTGCCAGCAGCCCACAGGGTGGAGAGACCCAGTACTTC
- | TRBJ2-7 | - | TRBV4-1 | CASSQEAGSTSSYEQYF | TGCGCCAGCAGCCAAGAAGCGGGTTCTACGAGCTCCTACGAGCAGTACTTC
- | TRBJ2-1 | TRBD2 | TRBV2 | CASSATSGSYEQFF | TGTGCCAGCAGTGCGACTAGCGGGAGTTATGAGCAGTTCTTC
once | TRBJ2-3 | - | TRBV5-1 | CASSLDVTSTDTQYF | TGCGCCAGCAGCTTGGACGTAACTAGCACAGATACGCAGTATTTT
- | TRBJ1-5 | - | TRBV6-5 | CASSYGDNQPQHF | TGTGCCAGCAGTTATGGAGATAATCAGCCCCAGCATTTT